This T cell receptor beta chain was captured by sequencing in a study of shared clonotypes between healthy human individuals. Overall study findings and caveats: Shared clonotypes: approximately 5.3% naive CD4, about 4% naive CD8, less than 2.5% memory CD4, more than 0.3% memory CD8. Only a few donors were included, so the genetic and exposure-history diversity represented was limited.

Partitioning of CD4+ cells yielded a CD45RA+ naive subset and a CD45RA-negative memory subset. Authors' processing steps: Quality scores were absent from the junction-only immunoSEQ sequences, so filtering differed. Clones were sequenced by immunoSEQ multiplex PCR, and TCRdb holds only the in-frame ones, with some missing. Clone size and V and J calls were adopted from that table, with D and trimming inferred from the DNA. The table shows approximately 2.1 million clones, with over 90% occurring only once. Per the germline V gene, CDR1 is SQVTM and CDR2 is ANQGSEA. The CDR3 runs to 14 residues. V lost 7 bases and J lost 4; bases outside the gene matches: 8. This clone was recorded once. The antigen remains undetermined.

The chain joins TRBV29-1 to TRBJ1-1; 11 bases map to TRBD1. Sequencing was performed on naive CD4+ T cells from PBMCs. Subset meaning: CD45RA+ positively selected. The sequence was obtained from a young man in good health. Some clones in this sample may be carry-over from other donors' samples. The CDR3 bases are TGCAGCGGGCGCATGGGACAGGGGGGCACTGAAGCTTTCTTT. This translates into CSGRMGQGGTEAFF.